One and the same sample provided the 18 T cell receptor beta chains below, sequenced in a study of T-cell reconstitution after alpha-beta-depleted transplantation in children. The authors prepared the TCRbeta library with unique molecular identifiers. TCRdb re-derived calls from the PCR reads in MiXCR, one entry per CDR3 protein. The sample has 380,000 or so distinct CDR3 sequences, 13% seen once. This specimen was PBMCs, taken from the stem cell graft. Every receptor here comes from a human donor who donated a stem cell graft to a child with Fanconi anemia.

The chain has TRBV29-1 and TRBJ1-1; D uncertain. This CDR3 is built from 12 residues. V lost 0 bases to trimming and J lost 5 bases, with 7 bases between them. Germline V lookup: CDR1 SQVTM, CDR2 ANQGSEA. CDR3 protein: CSVEDGSTEAFF. Written as DNA, the CDR3 is TGCAGCGTTGAAGATGGGTCGACTGAAGCTTTCTTT.

The chain links TRBV28 to TRBJ2-6, with D possibly being TRBD1 (6 bases). Per the germline V gene, CDR1 is MDHEN and CDR2 is SYDVKM. Trimming removed 8 bases at V and 4 bases at J, with 15 bases between. The CDR3 loop spans 15 amino acids. The CDR3 region has the DNA TGTGCCAGCCTAAACCCCGGGACAGGGGCCAACGTCCTGACTTTC. Its translation is CASLNPGTGANVLTF.

This chain connects TRBV2 to TRBJ2-3, with a tentative D call TRBD2 (6 bases). CDR3 size: 16 residues. The V end lost 3 bases, the J end lost 2 bases, and 15 bases lay between the germline ends. Germline CDR1 is SNHLY and CDR2 is FYNNEI. This CDR3 is CASSEEGRRVTDTQYF. The CDR3 DNA reads TGTGCCAGCAGTGAGGAGGGCAGGCGGGTCACAGATACGCAGTATTTT.

The V gene is TRBV4-3, the J gene TRBJ2-7; 9 nucleotides line up with TRBD1. The germline gives CDR1 LGHNA, CDR2 YSLEER. This CDR3 region has 14 residues. J gave up 7 bases and V 0 bases, and 4 bases lay outside the gene matches. The CDR3 DNA is TGCGCCAGCAGCCAAGATACAGGGGGCCTAGAGCAGTACTTC. It codes for CASSQDTGGLEQYF.

J is TRBJ2-1 and V is TRBV6-2 or TRBV6-3; D not resolved. This CDR3 has 14 residues. Germline V gives CDR1 MNHEY, CDR2 SVGEGT. Trimming pared 5 bases from V and 6 bases from J, leaving 14 bases between. The CDR3 here is CASSNVLIGNEQFF. The DNA for the CDR3 is TGTGCCAGCAGTAACGTCCTTATAGGCAATGAGCAGTTCTTC.

V is TRBV6-5 and J is TRBJ1-1; D unclear. This CDR3 comprises 15 residues. V lost 3 bases, J lost 7 bases, and 18 bases lay in between. Per the germline V gene, CDR1 is MNHEY and CDR2 is SVGAGI. The CDR3 here is CASSYFPQDFYEAFF. CDR3 coding DNA: TGTGCCAGCAGTTATTTCCCTCAGGATTTTTATGAAGCTTTCTTT.

This clonotype showed up just a few times. The chain combines TRBV3-1 with TRBJ2-5; TRBD2 aligns across 9 bases. Germline V gene sequence: CDR1 LGHDT, CDR2 YNNKEL (reference sequence). The CDR3 totals 18 residues. The trim removed 4 bases at V and 2 bases at J, leaving 14 bases unmatched. CDR3 sequence (DNA): TGTGCCAGCAGCCCCTGGGCGGGGGGGCTTTGGGGACAAGAGACCCAGTACTTC. Protein sequence: CASSPWAGGLWGQETQYF.

The J gene is TRBJ2-1, the V gene TRBV2; D remains unclear. V lost 3 bases to trimming and J lost 0 bases, with 3 bases between them. In germline, CDR1 is SNHLY, CDR2 FYNNEI. This CDR3 has 13 residues. CDR3 region: CASSDSSYNEQFF. CDR3 sequence (DNA): TGTGCCAGCAGTGACAGCTCCTACAATGAGCAGTTCTTC.

The chain recombines TRBV19 with TRBJ1-1, with a tentative D call TRBD1 (5 bases). Trimming pared 5 bases from V and 7 bases from J, leaving 14 bases between. The germline CDR1 and CDR2 sequences are LNHDA and SQIVND (reference sequence). This CDR3 comprises 13 residues. CDR3 bases: TGTGCCAGTAGTGGGGCGACAGAAGGTGAAGCTTTCTTT. Amino acids: CASSGATEGEAFF.

This clonotype showed up many times. The rearrangement uses TRBV7-9 and TRBJ1-3, with 7 positions matching TRBD1. J was trimmed by 0 bases and V by 4 bases; bases with no gene match: 3. The CDR3 covers 15 residues. Germline CDR1 is SEHNR and CDR2 is FQNEAQ (reference sequence). The CDR3 DNA follows: TGTGCCAGCAGCTCCAGGGGGAACTCTGGAAACACCATATATTTT. This gives the protein CASSSRGNSGNTIYF.

This sequence joins TRBV3-1 and TRBJ1-1; tentative D call: TRBD1 (5 bases). From germline, CDR1 is LGHDT and CDR2 YNNKEL (reference sequence). CDR3 length: 14 amino acids. Between the trimmed V and J ends, which lost 5 bases and 5 bases, there was a span of 15 bases. CDR3 nucleotides: TGTGCCAGCAGCTTGGGACGGGAAGGAACTGAAGCTTTCTTT. Encoded protein: CASSLGREGTEAFF.

The table lists this clonotype with many counts. This chain links TRBV12-3 or TRBV12-4 with TRBJ2-2; D is uncertain. The ends were cut back, 6 bases at V and 6 bases at J, with 8 bases in the middle. CDR3 length: 12 amino acids. CDR3 in amino acids: CASRQLPGELFF. The CDR3 DNA sequence: TGTGCCAGCAGGCAGTTACCCGGGGAGCTGTTTTTT.

This clonotype was recorded many times. The chain uses TRBV3-1 and TRBJ1-1; no definite D call. The CDR3 covers 13 residues. Between the trimmed V and J ends, which lost 3 bases and 3 bases, there was a span of 8 bases. Per the germline V gene, CDR1 is LGHDT and CDR2 is YNNKEL (reference sequence). CDR3 coding DNA: TGTGCCAGCAGCCAGACACTCTACACTGAAGCTTTCTTT. Encoded protein: CASSQTLYTEAFF.

This clonotype showed up just a few times. The V gene is TRBV6-2 or TRBV6-3, the J gene TRBJ2-7, with D tentatively TRBD1 (5 bases). V lost 6 bases and J lost 3, with 15 bases in between. Germline values: CDR1 MNHEY, CDR2 SVGEGT. The CDR3 totals 14 residues. CDR3 in amino acids: CASRSLSGFYEQYF. The CDR3 DNA follows: TGTGCCAGCAGATCCCTCTCAGGGTTCTACGAGCAGTACTTC.

This clonotype occurred a few times. The chain links TRBV6-6 to TRBJ2-7, with 7 bases matching TRBD1. V shed 5 bases, J shed 5 bases, and the junction held 3 bases outside the gene matches. This CDR3 is built from 12 residues. In germline, CDR1 is MNHNY, CDR2 SVGAGI (reference sequence). The CDR3 DNA is TGTGCCAGCAGTCGGGACAGCCACGAGCAGTACGTC. Its translation: CASSRDSHEQYV.

CDR3 bases: TGCAGCGTTGAACGGACAGAACAAGAGACCCAGTACTTC. Protein sequence: CSVERTEQETQYF. The chain has TRBV29-1 and TRBJ2-5, with D possibly being TRBD1 (6 bases). Trimming cost V 2 bases and J 2 bases, with 9 bases left between them. From germline, CDR1 is SQVTM and CDR2 ANQGSEA. This CDR3 has 13 amino acids.

This clonotype was counted between two and nine times. CDR3 nucleotides: TGTGCCAGCAGTGTGGAAATTCAGCCCCAGCATTTT. This translates into CASSVEIQPQHF. The V gene is TRBV2, the J gene TRBJ1-5; D remains unclear. The V and J ends lost 4 bases and 6 bases respectively, with 7 bases between them. This CDR3 has 12 residues. Germline CDR1 is SNHLY and CDR2 is FYNNEI.

This clonotype was seen a handful of times. Here the CDR3 reads CASSLTGPDQPQHF. CDR3 in DNA: TGCGCCAGCAGCTTAACCGGTCCTGATCAGCCCCAGCATTTT. This chain joins TRBV5-1 and TRBJ1-5, with D unclear. Germline V gene sequence: CDR1 SGHRS, CDR2 YFSETQ. V was trimmed by 2 bases and J by 5 bases, leaving 11 bases between them. The CDR3 runs 14 residues.